Listed here is a single TCR beta chain. Sequencing was performed with immunoSEQ multiplex PCR; in TCRdb, only in-frame clones are kept and a portion is missing. The data show about 440,000 clones, more than 70% seen once. The data were taken from a study of blood T cell repertoires in COVID-19. Study-wide background: Samples taken during acute and convalescent COVID-19 were collected in the United States, Italy and Spain.

The CDR3 length is 12 residues. Trimming pared 8 bases from V and 6 bases from J, leaving 12 bases between. Looked up from germline, CDR1 is MRHNA and CDR2 is SNTAGT. The sequenced sample was peripheral blood. The V call is TRBV6-4, the J call TRBJ2-3; D is perhaps TRBD2 (5 bases). The source is a woman aged 50 to 60 with COVID-19, enrolled during active disease. CDR3 in amino acids: CASSRDGDTQYF. The CDR3 region has the DNA TGTGCCAGCTCGAGGGATGGCGATACGCAGTATTTT.